These T cell receptor beta chains were read from a single sample in a study of blood T cells in healthy people across ages. MiXCR, run by TCRdb on the 5' RACE reads, gives a single entry per CDR3 protein. The sample consists of hundreds of thousands of distinct CDR3 sequences, 25% to 30% of them appearing once. The sequenced sample was blood. These receptors originate from a woman of 80 years or more in good health. The CDR3 runs from the conserved cysteine through the conserved F or W. The D gene is left open where the match is weak. Clone size appears in some rows only: once, few, many, or a class for an expanded clone.

TRBV28	TRBJ1-6	NA	NA	CASSLQQNSPLHF	TGTGCCAGCAGTTTACAACAGAATTCACCCCTCCACTTT
TRBV7-8	TRBJ1-6	many	TRBD1	CASSLATGGSSNSPLHF	TGTGCCAGCAGCTTAGCCACAGGGGGTTCTAGTAATTCACCCCTCCACTTT
TRBV12-3/TRBV12-4	TRBJ2-7	many	NA	CASSLVSGQVLHEQYF	TGTGCCAGCAGTTTAGTTAGTGGGCAGGTTTTACACGAGCAGTACTTC
TRBV29-1	TRBJ1-6	NA	NA	CSVAREPNSPLHF	TGCAGCGTTGCAAGGGAGCCGAATTCACCCCTCCACTTT
TRBV20-1	TRBJ2-3	NA	NA	CSASPAGSTDTQYF	TGCAGTGCTAGTCCAGCGGGTAGCACAGATACGCAGTATTTT
TRBV6-5	TRBJ1-1	NA	NA	CASTPPGYTEAFF	TGTGCCAGCACTCCCCCGGGCTACACTGAAGCTTTCTTT
TRBV24-1	TRBJ1-5	few	TRBD1	CATSDAGTGVDQPQHF	TGTGCCACCAGTGATGCCGGGACAGGGGTCGATCAGCCCCAGCATTTT
TRBV7-8	TRBJ2-7	many	NA	CASSLVDKGHEQYF	TGTGCCAGCAGCTTAGTTGACAAGGGTCACGAGCAGTACTTC
TRBV6-5	TRBJ2-4	many	NA	CASRGDGTKNIQYF	TGTGCCAGCAGGGGAGACGGGACGAAAAACATTCAGTACTTC
TRBV24-1	TRBJ2-1	many	TRBD1	CATSARDRDNNEQFF	TGTGCCACCAGTGCTAGGGACAGAGACAACAATGAGCAGTTCTTC
TRBV7-9	TRBJ2-2	NA	TRBD1	CASRLTGGAITGELFF	TGTGCCAGCAGACTTACAGGGGGCGCGATTACCGGGGAGCTGTTTTTT
TRBV12-3/TRBV12-4	TRBJ1-1	NA	NA	CASSHSASTGGTEAFF	TGTGCCAGCAGTCACTCTGCGTCGACGGGTGGAACTGAAGCTTTCTTT
TRBV12-3/TRBV12-4	TRBJ2-3	NA	NA	CASGKGPDTQYF	TGTGCCAGCGGTAAAGGACCAGATACGCAGTATTTT
TRBV20-1	TRBJ2-7	many	TRBD1	CSARTDRGSYEQYF	TGCAGTGCTCGGACGGACAGGGGTTCCTACGAGCAGTACTTC
TRBV6-1	TRBJ2-7	many	NA	CASSRREAGVSSYEQYF	TGTGCCAGCTCCCGGAGGGAGGCAGGGGTGAGCTCCTACGAGCAGTACTTC
TRBV5-6	TRBJ2-7	many	NA	CASSLGAGDTYEQYF	TGTGCCAGCAGCTTGGGGGCAGGAGATACCTACGAGCAGTACTTC
TRBV6-5	TRBJ1-5	many	NA	CASSLIRGQPQHF	TGTGCCAGCAGTCTTATAAGGGGACAGCCCCAGCATTTT
TRBV7-3	TRBJ2-5	many	NA	CASSPGLSETQYF	TGTGCCAGCAGCCCGGGACTTTCGGAGACCCAGTACTTC
TRBV27	TRBJ2-1	many	NA	CASRLQSTGGPYNEQFF	TGTGCCAGCAGACTTCAGTCAACCGGGGGGCCTTACAATGAGCAGTTCTTC
TRBV7-6	TRBJ1-5	NA	TRBD1	CASSLVGDRVNQPQHF	TGTGCCAGCAGCTTAGTAGGCGACAGGGTCAATCAGCCCCAGCATTTT
TRBV7-2	TRBJ1-3	NA	NA	CASSLSLGYSGNTIYF	TGTGCCAGCAGCTTATCATTGGGGTACTCTGGAAACACCATATATTTT
TRBV5-6	TRBJ1-1	many	TRBD1	CASTYRGTEAFF	TGTGCCAGCACCTACAGGGGCACTGAAGCTTTCTTT
TRBV5-5	TRBJ2-1	many	TRBD1	CASSPGTGVDNEQFF	TGTGCCAGCAGCCCCGGGACAGGGGTAGACAATGAGCAGTTCTTC
TRBV5-1	TRBJ2-1	many	TRBD2	CASSFNGGAYNEQFF	TGCGCCAGCAGCTTCAACGGGGGGGCCTACAATGAGCAGTTCTTC
TRBV20-1	TRBJ2-7	many	NA	CSARRTEDYEQYF	TGCAGTGCTAGGAGGACTGAAGACTACGAGCAGTACTTC
TRBV21-1	TRBJ1-1	few	NA	CASSKARTAEAFF	TGTGCCAGCAGCAAAGCGCGGACAGCAGAAGCTTTCTTT
TRBV20-1	TRBJ1-2	many	NA	CSASQRAFNYGYTF	TGCAGTGCTAGTCAGAGGGCCTTTAACTATGGCTACACCTTC
TRBV4-3	TRBJ2-2	once	NA	CASSQDTGSNTGELFF	TGCGCCAGCAGCCAAGATACAGGGTCTAACACCGGGGAGCTGTTTTTT
TRBV6-5	TRBJ2-5	many	NA	CASSTEFRPNSGETQYF	TGTGCCAGCAGTACCGAATTCCGACCTAACTCAGGGGAGACCCAGTACTTC
TRBV24-1	TRBJ1-5	few	NA	CATSDSASGPQHF	TGTGCCACCAGTGATTCGGCTTCAGGGCCCCAGCATTTT
TRBV7-9	TRBJ2-2	many	TRBD2	CASSKATSGAGELFF	TGTGCCAGCAGCAAAGCCACTAGCGGGGCCGGGGAGCTGTTTTTT
TRBV12-3/TRBV12-4	TRBJ2-5	many	TRBD1	CASSGRDSPGQETQYF	TGTGCCAGCAGTGGACGGGACAGCCCCGGTCAAGAGACCCAGTACTTC
TRBV6-1	TRBJ2-4	many	TRBD1	CASSDRGLAKNIQYF	TGTGCCAGCAGCGACAGGGGCTTAGCCAAAAACATTCAGTACTTC
TRBV7-2	TRBJ2-1	NA	NA	CASSLAGTHNEQFF	TGTGCCAGCAGCTTAGCTGGGACCCACAATGAGCAGTTCTTC
TRBV18	TRBJ2-7	many	TRBD1	CASSPLPGQDYEQYF	TGTGCCAGCTCACCCCTACCGGGACAGGACTACGAGCAGTACTTC
TRBV7-3	TRBJ2-6	NA	NA	CASRQGSGANVRTF	TGTGCCAGCAGACAGGGATCTGGGGCCAACGTCCGGACTTTC
TRBV12-3/TRBV12-4	TRBJ1-1	many	NA	CASRGVPNTEAFF	TGTGCCAGCAGGGGGGTACCGAACACTGAAGCTTTCTTT
TRBV7-2	TRBJ2-7	many	TRBD2	CASSFMIRAGVSYEQYF	TGTGCCAGCAGCTTTATGATTAGGGCGGGGGTCTCCTACGAGCAGTACTTC
TRBV11-1	TRBJ2-7	many	NA	CASSLAPVSSYEQYF	TGTGCCAGCAGCTTAGCACCAGTAAGCTCCTACGAGCAGTACTTC
TRBV6-5	TRBJ1-2	NA	NA	CASRKRQTGKSGYTF	TGTGCCAGCAGGAAGCGACAGACGGGGAAGAGTGGCTACACCTTC
TRBV15	TRBJ2-1	many	NA	CATSRDRVQQFF	TGTGCCACCAGCAGAGACAGGGTCCAGCAGTTCTTC